This T cell receptor (beta chain) is from a study of blood T cell repertoires in COVID-19 (dated by TCRdb to the early 2020s). About the full investigation: Samples from collaborators originated in the United States, Italy and Spain and spanned both the acute and convalescent phases of COVID-19. The material from the prospective study consisted of cDNA or gDNA derived from T cells, B-cell-depleted T cells, or PBMCs. The dataset comprised deeply sampled blood TCRbeta repertoires from subjects exposed to, actively infected with, or recovered from COVID-19. The repertoires were released in a freely available public database intended as a resource for research on the immune response to SARS-CoV-2. Samples were obtained from the ongoing ImmuneRACE study (first 160 participants) and from 1,000 to 1,500 subjects provided by 6 global collaborators. Nearly every sample came with metadata listing a de-identified subject ID, COVID-19 status, age in years and sex. Where available, HLA class I and class II types were obtained from metadata supplied by the sample provider rather than from assay-based typing. Findings and caveats that apply to the study as a whole: How much clinical and demographic metadata was included differed by source and by participant, and the metadata was provided uncurated.

Remarks on this clone: What this receptor recognizes is not known. No base quality values were provided; no much bigger clone lies one nucleotide off.

TCRbeta CDR3 regions were amplified from genomic DNA using the immunoSEQ Assay, a bias-controlled multiplex PCR. Processing in the source paper ran as follows. The number of nucleated cells in each sample was estimated from the amplification of reference gene primers within the assay. To quantify the absolute abundance of each unique TCRbeta CDR3 rearrangement, sequence reads were collapsed and filtered. For each sample, productive Simpson clonality was calculated as the square root of Simpson's diversity index across productive rearrangements. Imported from immuneACCESS, the table was reduced by TCRdb to in-frame sequences with V and J called. These copies leave out some clones; in studies compared against another copy, an unresolved V gene accounts for under half, and the cause of the remainder is not known. That table supplies the V and J calls and clone size; D and trimming were determined from the DNA. The sample table records about 99,000 clones; more than 70% of these occur just once. Under 20% of the sample goes to the ten largest clones.

The collaborating institutions used their own protocols to collect whole blood in K2EDTA tubes. Collaborator samples were shipped for TCRbeta analysis as frozen whole blood, isolated PBMCs, or DNA extracted from either sample type. CDR1 and CDR2, per the germline V gene (reference sequence), are SGHNT and YYREEE. From the cysteine up to the phenylalanine, the CDR3 has a length of 12 residues. The kept DNA is CDR3 alone, 36 bases in frame from the first base. Trimming takes 1 base from V and 8 bases from J, and the germline ends sit 9 bases apart. Recombination linked TRBV5-4 to TRBJ1-2; no confident D gene assignment can be made. The source of this sequence is a woman of 80 years or more in a cohort sampled during active COVID-19. What was sequenced was peripheral blood. At the DNA level, the sequence is TGTGCCAGCAGCTTGAACCGAGAGGGCTACACCTTC. It encodes CASSLNREGYTF.